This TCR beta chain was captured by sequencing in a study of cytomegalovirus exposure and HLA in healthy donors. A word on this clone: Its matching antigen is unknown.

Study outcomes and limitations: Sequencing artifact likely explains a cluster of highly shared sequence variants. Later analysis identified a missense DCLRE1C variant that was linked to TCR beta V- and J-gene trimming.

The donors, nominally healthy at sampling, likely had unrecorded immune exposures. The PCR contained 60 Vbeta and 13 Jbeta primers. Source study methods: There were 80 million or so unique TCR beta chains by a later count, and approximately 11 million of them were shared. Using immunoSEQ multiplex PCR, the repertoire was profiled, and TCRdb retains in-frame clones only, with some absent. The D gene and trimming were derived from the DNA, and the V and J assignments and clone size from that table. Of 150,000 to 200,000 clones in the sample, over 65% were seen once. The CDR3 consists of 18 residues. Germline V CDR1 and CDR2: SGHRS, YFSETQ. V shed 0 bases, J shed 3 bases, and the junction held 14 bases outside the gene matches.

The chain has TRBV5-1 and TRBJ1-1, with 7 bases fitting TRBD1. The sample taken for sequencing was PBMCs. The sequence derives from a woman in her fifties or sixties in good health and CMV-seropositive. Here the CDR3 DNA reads TGCGCCAGCAGCTTGGGACAGGGAGTGTCCATATCCTACACTGAAGCTTTCTTT. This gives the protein CASSLGQGVSISYTEAFF.